The sequence of this T cell receptor beta chain was determined in a study of cytomegalovirus exposure and HLA in healthy donors. Researchers ran the PCR with 60 Vbeta and 13 Jbeta primers. TCRdb keeps only in-frame clones here, not all; method: immunoSEQ multiplex PCR. This sample contains 150,000 or so clones. Findings of the study overall: Most subjects' HLA-A and HLA-B alleles were reportedly predicted from TCR beta sequences.

With regard to this clone: The antigen is undetermined.

The CDR3 extends over 13 amino acids. Germline values: CDR1 LGHNA, CDR2 YSLEER. The V end lost 2 bases, the J end lost 4 bases, and 9 bases lay between the germline ends. The sample comprised PBMCs. This clonotype was sampled from a man aged 25-45 years in good health and CMV-seronegative. The chain uses TRBV4-3 and TRBJ2-7, with a possible D match to TRBD1 (7 bases). The CDR3 nucleotides are TGCGCCAGCAGCCAACAGGGGGGTTACGAGCAGTACTTC. Residues: CASSQQGGYEQYF.